The next 32 T cell receptor beta chains were all read from a single sample in a study of blood T cell repertoires in COVID-19. TCRdb's table, derived via immunoSEQ multiplex PCR, lists solely in-frame clones and lacks some. The sample comprises 80,000 to 100,000 clones, 80% of which are singletons, and 16% rests with the top ten. Sequenced sample: peripheral blood. The receptors were gathered from a human donor in a cohort sampled during active COVID-19.

This rearrangement joins TRBV18 to TRBJ2-7, with 12 bases fitting TRBD1. Trimming at V came to 5 bases and at J to 5 bases, leaving 7 bases not matched to a gene. This CDR3 is 15 amino acids long. Looked up from germline, CDR1 is KGHSH and CDR2 is LQKENI. The CDR3 DNA sequence: TGTGCCAGCTCATCCTCCGGGACAGGGGGCCACGAGCAGTACTTC. Translation: CASSSSGTGGHEQYF.

The chain is built from TRBV5-8 and TRBJ2-7; D gene ambiguous. The V and J ends lost 2 bases and 5 bases respectively, with 8 bases between them. This CDR3 is 12 amino acids long. The germline V gene encodes CDR1 SGHTS and CDR2 YDEGEE. The CDR3 nucleotides are TGTGCCAGCAGCTTAAGCCCCCACGAGCAGTACTTC. This translates into CASSLSPHEQYF.

The CDR3 sequence is CASSGQGSSEQYF. The CDR3 region has the DNA TGTGCCAGCAGTGGACAGGGCTCTAGTGAGCAGTACTTC. The rearrangement joins TRBV2 to TRBJ2-7, with TRBD1 matching over 7 bases. The length of the CDR3 is 13 residues. CDR1 and CDR2 (germline): SNHLY, FYNNEI. V trimming: 4 bases; J trimming: 7 bases; junction bases outside the gene matches: 7. Full variable domain (outside the CDR3, taken from reference TRBV2 and TRBJ2-7): EPEVTQTPSHQVTQMGQEVILRCVPISNHLYFYWYRQILGQKVEFLVSFYNNEISEKSEIFDDQFSVERPDGSNFTLKIRSTKLEDSAMYFCASSGQGSSEQYFGPGTRLTVT.

The table lists this clone with many counts. The chain couples TRBV7-3 to TRBJ1-6, with TRBD1 as a possible D gene (6 bases). Trimming stripped 2 bases from V and 7 bases from J, with 15 bases between. Looked up from germline, CDR1 is SGHTA and CDR2 is FQGTGA. CDR3 length: 16 amino acids. CDR3 protein: CASSLLGQFANSPLHF. CDR3 coding DNA: TGTGCCAGCAGCTTATTAGGACAGTTTGCGAATTCACCCCTCCACTTT.

In this sample, this clone turned up once. The J gene is TRBJ2-1, the V gene TRBV28; possible D gene TRBD1, 5 bases. Germline V lookup: CDR1 MDHEN, CDR2 SYDVKM. The CDR3 consists of 12 residues. Trimming took off 5 bases at V and 8 bases at J, with 10 bases between the two ends. CDR3 residues: CASSLQGYEQFF. In DNA form, the CDR3 reads TGTGCCAGCAGTCTCCAGGGTTATGAGCAGTTCTTC.

The J gene is TRBJ2-3, the V gene TRBV29-1, with D maybe TRBD1 (6 bases). Germline values: CDR1 SQVTM, CDR2 ANQGSEA. V was clipped by 6 bases and J by 2 bases, with 15 bases between them. CDR3 length: 14 residues. CDR3 sequence: CSVRNRDPTDTQYF. In nucleotides, the CDR3 is TGCAGCGTAAGAAACAGGGACCCCACAGATACGCAGTATTTT.

This clone was detected a few times. The chain joins TRBV3-1 (or the pseudogene TRBV3-2) to TRBJ2-7; 12 bases match TRBD2. J lost 4 bases, V lost 1 base, and 2 bases had no gene match. CDR3 length: 15 amino acids. Per the germline V gene, CDR1 is LGHDT and CDR2 is YNNKEL (reference sequence). CDR3 region: CASSQGTSGTYEQYF. CDR3 in DNA: TGTGCCAGCAGCCAAGGGACTAGCGGGACGTACGAGCAGTACTTC.

This clone was found a few times. The chain links TRBV5-1 to TRBJ2-7; maybe TRBD1 (6 bases). Trimming removed 1 base at V and 2 bases at J, with 10 bases between. The CDR3 spans 14 residues. Germline values: CDR1 SGHRS, CDR2 YFSETQ. DNA of the CDR3: TGCGCCAGCAGCTTGACAGACAGGACCTACGAGCAGTACTTC. Amino acid sequence: CASSLTDRTYEQYF. The whole variable domain, filled in from reference TRBV5-1 and TRBJ2-7, reads KAGVTQTPRYLIKTRGQQVTLSCSPISGHRSVSWYQQTPGQGLQFLFEYFSETQRNKGNFPGRFSGRQFSNSRSEMNVSTLELGDSALYLCASSLTDRTYEQYFGPGTRLTVT.

The J gene is TRBJ2-1, the V gene TRBV25-1; 10 bases map to TRBD1. The CDR3 sequence is 16 residues long. J gave up 7 bases and V 1 base, and 7 bases lay outside the gene matches. Looked up from germline, CDR1 is MGHDK and CDR2 is SYGVNS. Here the CDR3 DNA reads TGTGCCAGCAGTGAATCTGGACAGGGGGAGTGGAATGAGCAGTTCTTC. This translates into CASSESGQGEWNEQFF.

The chain couples TRBV9 to TRBJ2-1, with TRBD2 matching 11 bases. From germline, CDR1 is SGDLS and CDR2 YYNGEE. CDR3 length: 15 residues. The junction had 3 bases not matched to a gene; V was cut back by 3 bases and J by 4 bases. This CDR3 is CASSASGGLYNEQFF. The CDR3 coding sequence is TGTGCCAGCAGCGCTAGCGGGGGGCTATACAATGAGCAGTTCTTC.

The V and J genes are TRBV9 and TRBJ2-1, with 13 bases aligning to TRBD2. Germline values: CDR1 SGDLS, CDR2 YYNGEE. Germline trimming cut 4 bases from V and 4 bases from J; bases unmatched to any gene: 8. This CDR3 is built from 17 residues. CDR3 sequence reads: CASSFGTSGDLYNEQFF. Written as DNA, the CDR3 is TGTGCCAGCAGCTTTGGGACTAGCGGGGACTTATACAATGAGCAGTTCTTC.

V and J are TRBV6-5 and TRBJ2-7, with 7 bases that match TRBD1. Germline V gene data show CDR1 as MNHEY and CDR2 as SVGAGI. V lost 0 bases, J lost 5 bases, and 7 bases stayed unmatched. The CDR3 loop spans 15 amino acids. The CDR3 DNA sequence: TGTGCCAGCAGTTACTCTACAGGGGTGGGCGACGAGCAGTACTTC. Amino acids: CASSYSTGVGDEQYF.

The chain recombines TRBV5-1 with TRBJ2-2, with unresolved D. The length of the CDR3 is 13 residues. Germline V gene data show CDR1 as SGHRS and CDR2 as YFSETQ. V gave up 0 bases and J gave up 9 bases, with 9 bases separating them. The CDR3 sequence: CASSLEIAWELFF. The CDR3 DNA sequence: TGCGCCAGCAGCTTGGAGATAGCCTGGGAGCTGTTTTTT.

This clone was detected only a few times. The CDR3 protein is CASTLQGAETEAFF. Written as DNA, the CDR3 is TGTGCCAGCACCCTCCAGGGGGCGGAGACTGAAGCTTTCTTT. The V call is TRBV2, the J call TRBJ1-1, with 8 nucleotides matching TRBD1. The V gene's germline CDR1 is SNHLY and CDR2 FYNNEI. This CDR3 region has 14 residues. V lost 7 bases to trimming and J lost 5 bases; unmatched junction nucleotides: 9.

CDR3 amino acids: CASRSSVGTDTQYF. As DNA, the CDR3 is TGTGCCAGCAGAAGTAGCGTAGGCACAGATACGCAGTATTTT. The V call is TRBV28, the J call TRBJ2-3; maybe TRBD2 (5 bases). The V end lost 6 bases, the J end lost 1 base, and 11 bases lay between the germline ends. The CDR3 runs to 14 residues. Germline V gene lookup returns CDR1 MDHEN and CDR2 SYDVKM.

The chain recombines TRBV29-1 with TRBJ1-4, with 7 bases lining up with TRBD1. V was clipped by 6 bases and J by 7 bases; unmatched bases: 8. This CDR3 has 13 amino acids. The germline V gene has CDR1 SQVTM and CDR2 ANQGSEA. The CDR3 sequence is CSVATGIFEKLFF. Written as DNA, the CDR3 is TGCAGCGTGGCGACAGGGATTTTTGAAAAACTGTTTTTT.

This clone came up a few times. V gene TRBV29-1 combines with J gene TRBJ1-4, with TRBD1 matching 9 bases. Per the germline V gene, CDR1 is SQVTM and CDR2 is ANQGSEA. The CDR3 is 16 residues long. The junction had 11 bases not matched to a gene; V was cut back by 5 bases and J by 4 bases. CDR3 sequence reads: CSVYGTGKDGNEKLFF. CDR3 DNA: TGCAGCGTTTACGGGACAGGGAAGGATGGTAATGAAAAACTGTTTTTT.

The V gene is TRBV7-8, the J gene TRBJ2-1, with 9 nucleotides matching TRBD2. J gave up 4 bases and V 8 bases, and 6 bases lay outside the gene matches. Germline values: CDR1 SGHVS, CDR2 FQNEAQ. The CDR3 covers 14 residues. The CDR3 spells CASAAGGPYNEQFF. The CDR3, as DNA: TGTGCCAGCGCGGCGGGGGGGCCGTACAATGAGCAGTTCTTC.

This clone was seen once. The genes are TRBV2 and TRBJ2-7; 14 bases align to TRBD2. V lost 6 bases to trimming and J lost 4 bases; unmatched junction nucleotides: 14. Germline assignment: CDR1 SNHLY and CDR2 FYNNEI. CDR3 length equals 18 residues. CDR3: CASRGGARLAGGQYEQYF. The CDR3 region has the DNA TGTGCCAGCAGAGGGGGGGCCCGACTAGCGGGAGGGCAGTACGAGCAGTACTTC. The whole variable domain, remainder taken from reference TRBV2 and TRBJ2-7, is EPEVTQTPSHQVTQMGQEVILRCVPISNHLYFYWYRQILGQKVEFLVSFYNNEISEKSEIFDDQFSVERPDGSNFTLKIRSTKLEDSAMYFCASRGGARLAGGQYEQYFGPGTRLTVT.

This chain links TRBV2 with TRBJ1-2; D is ambiguous. The CDR3 spans 11 residues. Germline V lookup: CDR1 SNHLY, CDR2 FYNNEI. The ends were cut back, 5 bases at V and 6 bases at J, with 7 bases in the middle. CDR3 loop: CASSPVDGYTF. CDR3 DNA: TGTGCCAGCAGTCCGGTGGATGGCTACACCTTC.

V and J are TRBV18 and TRBJ2-7; weak D call: TRBD2 (5 bases). Germline CDR1 reads KGHSH; CDR2 reads LQKENI. Trimming left V 5 bases short and J 3 bases short, with 5 bases between. The CDR3 extends over 11 amino acids. The CDR3 is CASSGGYEQYF. CDR3 DNA sequence: TGTGCCAGCTCAGGAGGCTACGAGCAGTACTTC. The full variable domain, completed using reference TRBV18 and TRBJ2-7, is NAGVMQNPRHLVRRRGQEARLRCSPMKGHSHVYWYRQLPEEGLKFMVYLQKENIIDESGMPKERFSAEFPKEGPSILRIQQVVRGDSAAYFCASSGGYEQYFGPGTRLTVT.

The chain carries TRBV7-3 and TRBJ2-5, with 7 bases identical to TRBD2. The germline V gene encodes CDR1 SGHTA and CDR2 FQGTGA. CDR3 length equals 15 residues. V lost 1 base, J lost 4 bases, and 6 bases stayed unmatched. The CDR3 sequence is CASSLMATSRETQYF. In nucleotides, the CDR3 is TGTGCCAGCAGCTTAATGGCGACTAGCCGAGAGACCCAGTACTTC.

The CDR3 is CATSEGGPYGYTF. The CDR3 coding sequence is TGTGCCACCAGTGAAGGGGGCCCCTATGGCTACACCTTC. The rearrangement links TRBV24-1 to TRBJ1-2; TRBD1 matches 7 bases. With V trimmed by 4 bases and J by 4 bases, 2 bases remained unmatched. Germline CDR1 reads KGHDR; CDR2 reads SFDVKD. CDR3 length: 13 residues.

This clone was detected a few times. V gene TRBV28 combines with J gene TRBJ2-4; possible D gene TRBD2, 7 bases. V was trimmed by 8 bases and J by 1 base, leaving 12 bases between them. Germline V CDR1 and CDR2: MDHEN, SYDVKM. CDR3 length: 14 residues. CDR3: CASWEGVAKNIQYF. The CDR3 DNA sequence: TGTGCCAGCTGGGAGGGGGTCGCCAAAAACATTCAGTACTTC.

This rearrangement joins TRBV28 to TRBJ1-2, with TRBD1 identical over 7 bases. After removal of 5 bases from V and 0 bases from J, the junction contained 3 bases not matched to a gene. The CDR3 runs to 14 residues. Per germline, CDR1 MDHEN and CDR2 SYDVKM. Written as DNA, the CDR3 is TGTGCCAGCAGTAGGGACAGAACTAACTATGGCTACACCTTC. Protein sequence: CASSRDRTNYGYTF.

This clone turned up a few times. CDR3 residues: CASSLSLGLAARDTQYF. The CDR3 DNA is TGTGCCAGCAGCTTATCATTGGGACTAGCGGCGAGGGATACGCAGTATTTT. The chain joins TRBV7-9 to TRBJ2-3, with TRBD2 matching over 11 bases. The CDR3 length is 17 residues. Trimming took 2 bases from V and 6 from J; bases not matched to a gene: 10. Germline V gives CDR1 SEHNR, CDR2 FQNEAQ (reference sequence).

The chain combines TRBV10-1 with TRBJ2-7, with TRBD1 matching 9 bases. Germline lookup yields CDR1 WNHNN and CDR2 SYGVQD (reference sequence). The CDR3 has 14 amino acids. The junction had 5 bases not matched to a gene; V was cut back by 5 bases and J by 3 bases. CDR3 protein: CASSPGTGFYEQYF. The CDR3 DNA reads as TGCGCCAGCAGTCCCGGGACAGGGTTCTACGAGCAGTACTTC.

The chain uses TRBV7-9 and TRBJ2-5; possible D gene TRBD2, 5 bases. This CDR3 has 13 residues. Trimming removed 5 bases from V and 1 base from J, with 8 bases in between. From germline, CDR1 is SEHNR and CDR2 FQNEAQ (reference sequence). For the CDR3, the DNA is TGTGCCAGCAGCCACGGGATCCAAGAGACCCAGTACTTC. Residues: CASSHGIQETQYF.

The chain is built from TRBV6-5 and TRBJ1-1; 8 bases fit TRBD1. Germline V gene lookup returns CDR1 MNHEY and CDR2 SVGAGI. The CDR3 runs to 15 residues. V shed 6 bases and J 4 bases; nucleotides not matched to a gene: 10. CDR3 sequence reads: CASRESGGATTEAFF. DNA for the CDR3: TGTGCCAGCAGGGAGTCAGGGGGCGCTACCACTGAAGCTTTCTTT.

The chain carries TRBV5-1 and TRBJ2-1; 11 bases agree with TRBD1. In germline, CDR1 is SGHRS, CDR2 YFSETQ. V lost 3 bases, J lost 5 bases, and 7 bases stayed unmatched. The CDR3 length is 16 residues. CDR3 nucleotide sequence: TGCGCCAGCAGCTCCGGGTCGGGACAGGGGGACAATGAGCAGTTCTTC. It is translated as CASSSGSGQGDNEQFF.

The chain employs TRBV7-8 and TRBJ2-7, with 8 positions matching TRBD1. The CDR3 is 15 amino acids. The germline gives CDR1 SGHVS, CDR2 FQNEAQ. V lost 4 bases, J lost 7 bases, and 12 bases stayed unmatched. The CDR3: CASSSGQVYRTEQYF. CDR3 DNA: TGTGCCAGCAGCTCGGGACAGGTCTACAGGACAGAGCAGTACTTC.

The sample holds a few counts of this clone. The V call is TRBV28, the J call TRBJ1-4, with 7 positions matching TRBD1. Germline CDR1 and CDR2: MDHEN and SYDVKM. V trimming: 6 bases; J trimming: 6 bases; junction bases outside the gene matches: 13. CDR3 length equals 16 residues. CDR3 in DNA: TGTGCCAGCAGACCTCATACAGGGGAACGGGATGAAAAACTGTTTTTT. It is translated as CASRPHTGERDEKLFF. The whole variable domain, filled in from reference TRBV28 and TRBJ1-4, reads DVKVTQSSRYLVKRTGEKVFLECVQDMDHENMFWYRQDPGLGLRLIYFSYDVKMKEKGDIPEGYSVSREKKERFSLILESASTNQTSMYLCASRPHTGERDEKLFFGSGTQLSVL.